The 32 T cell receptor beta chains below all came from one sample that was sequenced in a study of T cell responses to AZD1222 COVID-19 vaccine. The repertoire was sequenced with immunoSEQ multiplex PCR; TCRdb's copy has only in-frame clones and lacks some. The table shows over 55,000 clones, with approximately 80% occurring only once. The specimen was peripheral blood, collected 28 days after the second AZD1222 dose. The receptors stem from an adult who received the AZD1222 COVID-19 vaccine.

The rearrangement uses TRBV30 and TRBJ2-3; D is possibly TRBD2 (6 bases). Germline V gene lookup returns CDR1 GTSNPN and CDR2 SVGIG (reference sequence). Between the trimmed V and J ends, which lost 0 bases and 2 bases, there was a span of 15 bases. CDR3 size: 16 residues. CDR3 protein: CAWSVPGRGSTDTQYF. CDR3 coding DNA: TGTGCCTGGAGTGTACCCGGGCGGGGATCCACAGATACGCAGTATTTT.

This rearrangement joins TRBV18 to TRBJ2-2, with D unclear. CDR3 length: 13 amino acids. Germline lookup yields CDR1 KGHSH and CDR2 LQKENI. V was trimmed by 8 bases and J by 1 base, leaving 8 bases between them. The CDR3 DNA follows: TGTGCCAGCGGAGACGGGAACACCGGGGAGCTGTTTTTT. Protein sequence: CASGDGNTGELFF.

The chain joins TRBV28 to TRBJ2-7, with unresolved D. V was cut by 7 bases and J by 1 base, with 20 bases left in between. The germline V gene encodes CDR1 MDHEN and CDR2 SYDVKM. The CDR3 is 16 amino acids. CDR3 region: CASTETVGIGSYEQYF. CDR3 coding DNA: TGTGCCAGCACCGAGACGGTCGGTATCGGGTCCTACGAGCAGTACTTC.

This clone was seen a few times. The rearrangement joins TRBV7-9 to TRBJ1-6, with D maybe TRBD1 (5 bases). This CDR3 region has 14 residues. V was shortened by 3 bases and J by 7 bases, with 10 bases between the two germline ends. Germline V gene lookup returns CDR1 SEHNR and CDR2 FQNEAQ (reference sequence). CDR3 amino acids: CASSLGGRNSPLHF. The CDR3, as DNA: TGTGCCAGCAGCTTGGGGGGACGAAATTCACCCCTCCACTTT.

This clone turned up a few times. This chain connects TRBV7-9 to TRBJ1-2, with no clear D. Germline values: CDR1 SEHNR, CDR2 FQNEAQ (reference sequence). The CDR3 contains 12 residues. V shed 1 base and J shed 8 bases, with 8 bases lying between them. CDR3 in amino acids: CASSLDGRGYTF. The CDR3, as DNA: TGTGCCAGCAGCTTAGACGGGAGGGGCTACACCTTC. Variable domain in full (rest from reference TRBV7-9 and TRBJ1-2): DTGVSQNPRHKITKRGQNVTFRCDPISEHNRLYWYRQTLGQGPEFLTYFQNEAQLEKSRLLSDRFSAERPKGSFSTLEIQRTEQGDSAMYLCASSLDGRGYTFGSGTRLTVV.

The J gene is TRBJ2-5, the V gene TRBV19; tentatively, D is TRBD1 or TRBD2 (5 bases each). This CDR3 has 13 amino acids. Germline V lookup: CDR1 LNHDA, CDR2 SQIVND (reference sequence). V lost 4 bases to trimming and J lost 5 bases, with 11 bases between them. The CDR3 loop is CASSTGPRETQYF. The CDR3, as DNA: TGTGCCAGTAGTACGGGACCGAGGGAGACCCAGTACTTC.

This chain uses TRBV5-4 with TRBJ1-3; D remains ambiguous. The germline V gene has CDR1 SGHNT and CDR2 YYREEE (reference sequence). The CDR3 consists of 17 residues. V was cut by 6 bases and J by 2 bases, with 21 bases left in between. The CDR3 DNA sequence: TGTGCCAGCACACTCCGGACGGCCCAAGGGACTGGAAACACCATATATTTT. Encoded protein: CASTLRTAQGTGNTIYF. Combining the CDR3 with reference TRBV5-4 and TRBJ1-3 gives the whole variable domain ETGVTQSPTHLIKTRGQQVTLRCSSQSGHNTVSWYQQALGQGPQFIFQYYREEENGRGNFPPRFSGLQFPNYSSELNVNALELDDSALYLCASTLRTAQGTGNTIYFGEGSWLTVV.

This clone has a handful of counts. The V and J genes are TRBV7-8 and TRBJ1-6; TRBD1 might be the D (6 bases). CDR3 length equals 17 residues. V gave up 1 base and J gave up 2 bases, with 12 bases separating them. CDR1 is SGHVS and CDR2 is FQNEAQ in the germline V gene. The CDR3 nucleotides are TGTGCCAGCAGCTTAGTAACGGGGGGCACCTATAATTCACCCCTCCACTTT. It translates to CASSLVTGGTYNSPLHF.

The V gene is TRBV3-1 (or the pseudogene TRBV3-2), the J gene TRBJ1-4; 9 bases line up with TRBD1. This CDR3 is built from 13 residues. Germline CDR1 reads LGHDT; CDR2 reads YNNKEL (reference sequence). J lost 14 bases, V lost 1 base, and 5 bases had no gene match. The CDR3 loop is CASSQGGQGPLFF. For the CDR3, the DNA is TGTGCCAGCAGCCAAGGGGGACAGGGTCCCCTGTTTTTT.

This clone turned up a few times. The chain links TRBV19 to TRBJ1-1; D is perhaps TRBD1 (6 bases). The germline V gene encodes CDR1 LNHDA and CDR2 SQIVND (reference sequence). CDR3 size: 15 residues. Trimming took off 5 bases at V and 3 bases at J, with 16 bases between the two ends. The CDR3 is CASSAKGGWDTEAFF. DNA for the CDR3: TGTGCCAGTAGTGCAAAGGGGGGGTGGGACACTGAAGCTTTCTTT.

In DNA form, the CDR3 reads TGTGCCAGCAGCAGGGAACCACCGAACACTGAAGCTTTCTTT. Protein product: CASSREPPNTEAFF. The chain links TRBV6-6 to TRBJ1-1; the D gene is possibly TRBD1 (5 bases). This CDR3 comprises 14 residues. With 6 bases removed from V and 1 base from J, the gap between germline ends came to 12 bases. The germline V gene encodes CDR1 MNHNY and CDR2 SVGAGI (reference sequence).

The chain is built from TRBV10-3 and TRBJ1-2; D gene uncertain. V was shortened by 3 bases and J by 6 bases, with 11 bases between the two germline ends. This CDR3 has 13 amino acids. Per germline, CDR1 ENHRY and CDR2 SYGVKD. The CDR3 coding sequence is TGTGCCATCAGTGACCCCCGGGAGAATGGCTACACCTTC. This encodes CAISDPRENGYTF.

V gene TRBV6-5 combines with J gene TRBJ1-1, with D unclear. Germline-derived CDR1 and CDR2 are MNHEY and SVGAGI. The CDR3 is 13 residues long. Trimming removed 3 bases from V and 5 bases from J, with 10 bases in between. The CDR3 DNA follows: TGTGCCAGCAGTTATCGCTCAGAGACTGAAGCTTTCTTT. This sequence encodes CASSYRSETEAFF.

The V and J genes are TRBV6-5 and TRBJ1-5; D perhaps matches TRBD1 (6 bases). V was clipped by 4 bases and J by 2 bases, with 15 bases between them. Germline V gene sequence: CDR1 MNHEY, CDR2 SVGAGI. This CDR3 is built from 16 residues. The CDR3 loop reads CASSFTGGEGNQPQHF. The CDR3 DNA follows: TGTGCCAGCAGTTTTACCGGGGGCGAGGGCAATCAGCCCCAGCATTTT.

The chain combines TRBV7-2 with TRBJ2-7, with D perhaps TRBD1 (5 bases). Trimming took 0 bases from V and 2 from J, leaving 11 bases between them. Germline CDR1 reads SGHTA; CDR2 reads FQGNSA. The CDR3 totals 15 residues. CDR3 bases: TGTGCCAGCAGCTTAGCCGACAGCACCACCTACGAGCAGTACTTC. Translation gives CASSLADSTTYEQYF.

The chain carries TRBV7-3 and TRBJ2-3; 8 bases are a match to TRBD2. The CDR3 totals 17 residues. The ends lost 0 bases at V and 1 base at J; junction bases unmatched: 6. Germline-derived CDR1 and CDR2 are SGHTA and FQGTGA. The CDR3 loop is CASSLTSPAGGTDTQYF. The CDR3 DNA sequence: TGTGCCAGCAGCTTAACCTCCCCAGCGGGGGGCACAGATACGCAGTATTTT.

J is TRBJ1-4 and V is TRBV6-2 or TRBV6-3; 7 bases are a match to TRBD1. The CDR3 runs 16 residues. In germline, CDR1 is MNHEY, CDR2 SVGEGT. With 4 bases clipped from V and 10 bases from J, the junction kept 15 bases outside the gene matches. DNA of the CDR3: TGTGCCAGCAGTTCCCTCGGACAGGTGGGCGCTGCAAAACTGTTTTTT. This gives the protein CASSSLGQVGAAKLFF.

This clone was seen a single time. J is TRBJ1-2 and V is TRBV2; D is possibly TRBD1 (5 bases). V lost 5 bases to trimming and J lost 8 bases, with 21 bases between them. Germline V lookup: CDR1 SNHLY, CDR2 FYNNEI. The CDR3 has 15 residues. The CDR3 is CASSSSSGGNDGYTF. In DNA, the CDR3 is TGTGCCAGCAGTTCTAGTTCGGGGGGGAACGACGGCTACACCTTC.

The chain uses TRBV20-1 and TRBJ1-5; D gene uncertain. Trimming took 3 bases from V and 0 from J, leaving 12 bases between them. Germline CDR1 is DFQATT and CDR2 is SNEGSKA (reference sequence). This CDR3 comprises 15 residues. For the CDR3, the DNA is TGCAGTGCTAGTGGTAGAACTTATAGCAATCAGCCCCAGCATTTT. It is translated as CSASGRTYSNQPQHF.

CDR3 region: CASSLEGHSGANVLTF. The CDR3 nucleotides read TGTGCCAGCAGCTTAGAGGGTCACTCTGGGGCCAACGTCCTGACTTTC. The chain joins TRBV7-7 to TRBJ2-6; D is unclear. V was clipped by 1 base and J by 0 bases, with 7 bases between them. Germline V gene lookup returns CDR1 SSHAT and CDR2 FNYEAQ (reference sequence). The length of the CDR3 is 16 residues. Together with reference TRBV7-7 and TRBJ2-6, the CDR3 gives the full variable domain: GAGVSQSPRYKVTKRGQDVTLRCDPISSHATLYWYQQALGQGPEFLTYFNYEAQPDKSGLPSDRFSAERPEGSISTLTIQRTEQRDSAMYRCASSLEGHSGANVLTFGAGSRLTVL.

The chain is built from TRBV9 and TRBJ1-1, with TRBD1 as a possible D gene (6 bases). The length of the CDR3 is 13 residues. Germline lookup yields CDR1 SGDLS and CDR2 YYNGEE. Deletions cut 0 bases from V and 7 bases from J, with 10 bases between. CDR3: CASSVGLGGEAFF. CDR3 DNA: TGTGCCAGCAGCGTAGGCCTAGGGGGTGAAGCTTTCTTT.

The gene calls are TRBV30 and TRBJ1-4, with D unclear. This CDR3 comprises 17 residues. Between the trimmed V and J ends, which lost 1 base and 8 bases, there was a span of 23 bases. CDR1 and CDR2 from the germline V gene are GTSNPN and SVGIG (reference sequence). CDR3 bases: TGTGCCTGGAGTGATGATGTCCGGAAGGGTATGGGCGAAAAACTGTTTTTT. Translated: CAWSDDVRKGMGEKLFF.

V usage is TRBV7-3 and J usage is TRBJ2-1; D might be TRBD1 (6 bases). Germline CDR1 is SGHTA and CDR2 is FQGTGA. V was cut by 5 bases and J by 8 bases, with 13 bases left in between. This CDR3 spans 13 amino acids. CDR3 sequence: CASSQPGAHEQFF. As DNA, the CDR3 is TGTGCCAGCAGCCAACCAGGGGCTCATGAGCAGTTCTTC.

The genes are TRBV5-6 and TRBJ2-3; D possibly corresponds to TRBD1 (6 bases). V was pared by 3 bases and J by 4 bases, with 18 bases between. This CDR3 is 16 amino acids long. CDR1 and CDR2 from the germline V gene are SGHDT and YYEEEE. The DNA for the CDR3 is TGTGCCAGCAGCTCTACCCTATACAGGGAAGCAGATACGCAGTATTTT. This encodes CASSSTLYREADTQYF.

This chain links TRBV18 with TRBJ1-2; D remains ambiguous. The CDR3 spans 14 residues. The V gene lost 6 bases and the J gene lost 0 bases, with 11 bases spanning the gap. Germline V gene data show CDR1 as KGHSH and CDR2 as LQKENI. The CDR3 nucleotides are TGTGCCAGCTCGCCCACCGGCGCTAACTATGGCTACACCTTC. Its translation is CASSPTGANYGYTF.

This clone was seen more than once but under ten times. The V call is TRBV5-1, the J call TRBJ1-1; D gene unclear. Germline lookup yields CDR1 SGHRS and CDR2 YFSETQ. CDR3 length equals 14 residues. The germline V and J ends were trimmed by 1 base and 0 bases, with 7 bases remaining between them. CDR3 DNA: TGCGCCAGCAGCTTGACGGGGATGAACACTGAAGCTTTCTTT. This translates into CASSLTGMNTEAFF. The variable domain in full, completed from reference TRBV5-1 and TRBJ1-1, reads KAGVTQTPRYLIKTRGQQVTLSCSPISGHRSVSWYQQTPGQGLQFLFEYFSETQRNKGNFPGRFSGRQFSNSRSEMNVSTLELGDSALYLCASSLTGMNTEAFFGQGTRLTVV.

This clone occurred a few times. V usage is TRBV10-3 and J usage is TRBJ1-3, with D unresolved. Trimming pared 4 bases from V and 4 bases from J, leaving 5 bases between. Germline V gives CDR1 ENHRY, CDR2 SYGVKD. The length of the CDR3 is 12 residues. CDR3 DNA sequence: TGTGCCATCAGTGCGGAGGGAAACACCATATATTTT. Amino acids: CAISAEGNTIYF.

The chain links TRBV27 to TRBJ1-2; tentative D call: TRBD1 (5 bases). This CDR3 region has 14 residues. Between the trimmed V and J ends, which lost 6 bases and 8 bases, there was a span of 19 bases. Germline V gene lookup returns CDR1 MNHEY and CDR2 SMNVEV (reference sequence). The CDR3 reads CASSPHDGTGGYTF. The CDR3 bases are TGTGCCAGCAGCCCCCACGACGGGACCGGAGGCTACACCTTC.

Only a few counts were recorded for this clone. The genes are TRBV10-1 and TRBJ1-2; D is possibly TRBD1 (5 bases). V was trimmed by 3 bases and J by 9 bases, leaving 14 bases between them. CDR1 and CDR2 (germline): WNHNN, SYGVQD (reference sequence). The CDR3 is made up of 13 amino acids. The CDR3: CASSEGRGICYTF. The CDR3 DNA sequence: TGCGCCAGCAGTGAAGGACGGGGCATTTGCTACACCTTC.

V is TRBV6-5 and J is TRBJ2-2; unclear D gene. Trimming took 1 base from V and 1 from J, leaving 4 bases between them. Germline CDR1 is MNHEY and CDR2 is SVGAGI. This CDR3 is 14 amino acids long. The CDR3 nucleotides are TGTGCCAGCAGTTACTACAGGAACACCGGGGAGCTGTTTTTT. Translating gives CASSYYRNTGELFF.

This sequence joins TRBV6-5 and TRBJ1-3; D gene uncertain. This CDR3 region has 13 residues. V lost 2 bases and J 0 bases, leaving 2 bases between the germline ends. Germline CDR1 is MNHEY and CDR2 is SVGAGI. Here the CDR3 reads CASSYSSGNTIYF. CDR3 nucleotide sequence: TGTGCCAGCAGTTACAGCTCTGGAAACACCATATATTTT.

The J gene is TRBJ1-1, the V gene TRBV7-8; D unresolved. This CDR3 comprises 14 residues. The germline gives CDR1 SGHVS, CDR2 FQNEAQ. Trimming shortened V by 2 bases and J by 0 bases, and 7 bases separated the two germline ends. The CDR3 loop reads CASSLRVMNTEAFF. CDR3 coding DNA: TGTGCCAGCAGCTTACGGGTGATGAACACTGAAGCTTTCTTT.